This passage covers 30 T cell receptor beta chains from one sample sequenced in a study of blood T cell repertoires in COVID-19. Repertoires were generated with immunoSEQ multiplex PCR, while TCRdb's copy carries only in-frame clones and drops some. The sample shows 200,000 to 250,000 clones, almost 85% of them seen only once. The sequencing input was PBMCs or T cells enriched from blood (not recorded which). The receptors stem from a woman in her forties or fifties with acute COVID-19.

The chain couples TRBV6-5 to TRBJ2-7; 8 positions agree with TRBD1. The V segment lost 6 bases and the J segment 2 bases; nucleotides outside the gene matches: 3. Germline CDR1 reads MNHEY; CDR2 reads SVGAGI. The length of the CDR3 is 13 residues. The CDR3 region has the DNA TGTGCCAGCAGAGGGGGACAGGCCTACGAGCAGTACTTC. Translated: CASRGGQAYEQYF.

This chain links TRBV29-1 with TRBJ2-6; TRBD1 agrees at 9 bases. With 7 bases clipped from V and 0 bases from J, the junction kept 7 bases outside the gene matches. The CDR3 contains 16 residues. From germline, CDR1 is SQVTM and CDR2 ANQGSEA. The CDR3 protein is CSASTGGSSGANVLTF. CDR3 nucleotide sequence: TGCAGCGCCTCGACAGGGGGAAGCTCTGGGGCCAACGTCCTGACTTTC.

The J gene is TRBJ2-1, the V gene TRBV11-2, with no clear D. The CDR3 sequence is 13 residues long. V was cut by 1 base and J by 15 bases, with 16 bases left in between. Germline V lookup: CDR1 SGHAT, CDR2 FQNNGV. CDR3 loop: CASSLAGYSMRFF. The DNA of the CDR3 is TGTGCCAGCAGCTTAGCGGGTTACTCAATGCGGTTCTTC.

CDR3 region: CAWSEQLSALHF. DNA of the CDR3: TGTGCCTGGAGTGAACAGCTTTCGGCCCTCCACTTT. V usage is TRBV30 and J usage is TRBJ1-6; D remains unclear. V was trimmed by 1 base and J by 14 bases, leaving 12 bases between them. CDR1 and CDR2 (germline): GTSNPN, SVGIG (reference sequence). The CDR3 runs to 12 residues.

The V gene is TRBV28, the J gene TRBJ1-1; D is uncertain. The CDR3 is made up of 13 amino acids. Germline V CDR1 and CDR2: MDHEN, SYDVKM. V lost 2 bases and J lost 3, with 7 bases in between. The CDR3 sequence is CASSLPPYTEAFF. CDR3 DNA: TGTGCCAGCAGTTTACCCCCCTACACTGAAGCTTTCTTT.

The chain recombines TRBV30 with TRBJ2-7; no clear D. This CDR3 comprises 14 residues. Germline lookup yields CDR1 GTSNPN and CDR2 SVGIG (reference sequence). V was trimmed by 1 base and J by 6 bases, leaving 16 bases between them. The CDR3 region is CAWSGPGFPPEQYF. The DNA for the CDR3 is TGTGCCTGGAGTGGTCCCGGTTTTCCCCCCGAGCAGTACTTC.

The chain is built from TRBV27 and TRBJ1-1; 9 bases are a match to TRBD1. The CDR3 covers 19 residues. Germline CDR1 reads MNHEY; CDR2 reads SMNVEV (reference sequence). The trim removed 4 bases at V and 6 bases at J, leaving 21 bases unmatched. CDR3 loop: CASSSPQGLNRGRRSEAFF. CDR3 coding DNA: TGTGCCAGCAGTTCCCCGCAAGGCCTCAACAGGGGGCGCCGATCTGAAGCTTTCTTT.

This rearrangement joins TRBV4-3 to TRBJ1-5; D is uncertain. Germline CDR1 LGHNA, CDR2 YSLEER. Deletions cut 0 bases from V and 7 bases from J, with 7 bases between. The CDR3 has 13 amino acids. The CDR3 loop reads CASSQESRQPQHF. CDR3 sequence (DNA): TGCGCCAGCAGCCAAGAGAGCCGACAGCCCCAGCATTTT.

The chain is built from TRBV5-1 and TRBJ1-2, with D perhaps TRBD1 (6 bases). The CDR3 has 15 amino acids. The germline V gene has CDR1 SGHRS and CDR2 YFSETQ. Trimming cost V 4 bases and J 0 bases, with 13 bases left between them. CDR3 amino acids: CASSPGQNANYGYTF. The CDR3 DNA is TGCGCCAGCAGCCCTGGACAGAACGCTAACTATGGCTACACCTTC.

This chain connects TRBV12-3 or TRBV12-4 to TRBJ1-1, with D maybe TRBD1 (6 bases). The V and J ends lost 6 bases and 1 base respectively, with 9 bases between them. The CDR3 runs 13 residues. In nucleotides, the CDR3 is TGTGCCAGCAGCCTGACAGGGAACACTGAAGCTTTCTTT. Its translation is CASSLTGNTEAFF.

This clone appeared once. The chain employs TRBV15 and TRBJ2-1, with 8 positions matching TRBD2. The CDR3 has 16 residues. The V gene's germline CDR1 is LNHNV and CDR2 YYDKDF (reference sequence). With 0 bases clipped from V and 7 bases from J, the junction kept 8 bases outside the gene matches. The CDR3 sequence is CATSRDPSGSRNEQFF. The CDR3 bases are TGTGCCACCAGCAGAGATCCTAGCGGGTCTAGGAATGAGCAGTTCTTC.

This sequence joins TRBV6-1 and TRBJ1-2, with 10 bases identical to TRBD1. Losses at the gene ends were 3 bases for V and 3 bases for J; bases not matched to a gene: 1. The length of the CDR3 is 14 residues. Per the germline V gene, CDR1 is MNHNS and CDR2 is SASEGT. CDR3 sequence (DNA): TGTGCCAGCAGTGAGACAGGGGGCGACTATGGCTACACCTTC. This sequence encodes CASSETGGDYGYTF.

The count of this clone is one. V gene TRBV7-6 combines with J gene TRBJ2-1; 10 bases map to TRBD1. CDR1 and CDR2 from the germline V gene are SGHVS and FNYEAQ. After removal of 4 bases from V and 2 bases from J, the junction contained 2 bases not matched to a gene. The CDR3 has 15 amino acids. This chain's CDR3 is CASSSGQGTYNEQFF. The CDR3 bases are TGTGCCAGCAGCTCGGGACAGGGGACCTACAATGAGCAGTTCTTC.

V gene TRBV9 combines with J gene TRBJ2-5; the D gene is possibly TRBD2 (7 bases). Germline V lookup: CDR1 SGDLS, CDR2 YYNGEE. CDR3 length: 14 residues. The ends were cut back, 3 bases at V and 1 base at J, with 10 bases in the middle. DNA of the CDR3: TGTGCCAGCAGCGAGGGGGGGGCCCAAGAGACCCAGTACTTC. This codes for CASSEGGAQETQYF. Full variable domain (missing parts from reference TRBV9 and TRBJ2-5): DSGVTQTPKHLITATGQRVTLRCSPRSGDLSVYWYQQSLDQGLQFLIQYYNGEERAKGNILERFSAQQFPDLHSELNLSSLELGDSALYFCASSEGGAQETQYFGPGTRLLVL.

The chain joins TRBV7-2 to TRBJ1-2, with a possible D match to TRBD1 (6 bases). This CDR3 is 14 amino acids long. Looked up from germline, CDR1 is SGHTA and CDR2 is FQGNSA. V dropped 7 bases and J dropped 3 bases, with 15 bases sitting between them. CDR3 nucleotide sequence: TGTGCCAGCACCCCGGACAGAGGGGACTATGGCTACACCTTC. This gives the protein CASTPDRGDYGYTF.

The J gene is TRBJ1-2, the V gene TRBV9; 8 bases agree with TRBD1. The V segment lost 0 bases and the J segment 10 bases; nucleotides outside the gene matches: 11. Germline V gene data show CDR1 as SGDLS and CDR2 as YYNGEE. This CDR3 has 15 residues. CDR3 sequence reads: CASSVGGQGGSVYTF. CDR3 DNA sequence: TGTGCCAGCAGCGTAGGTGGACAGGGAGGCTCCGTCTACACCTTC.

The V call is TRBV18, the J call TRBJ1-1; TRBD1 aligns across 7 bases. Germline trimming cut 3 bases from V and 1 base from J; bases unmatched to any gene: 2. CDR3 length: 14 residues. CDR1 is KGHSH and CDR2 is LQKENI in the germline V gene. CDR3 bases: TGTGCCAGCTCACCGGGGGACAGGAACACTGAAGCTTTCTTT. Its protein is CASSPGDRNTEAFF.

The CDR3 spells CASSPNHSYNEQFF. The CDR3 DNA reads TGTGCCAGCAGCCCCAACCACAGCTACAATGAGCAGTTCTTC. This chain connects TRBV7-8 to TRBJ2-1; D is ambiguous. This CDR3 has 14 residues. Germline V gene sequence: CDR1 SGHVS, CDR2 FQNEAQ. The ends were cut back, 5 bases at V and 3 bases at J, with 11 bases in the middle. The full variable domain, completed using reference TRBV7-8 and TRBJ2-1, is GAGVSQSPRYKVAKRGQDVALRCDPISGHVSLFWYQQALGQGPEFLTYFQNEAQLDKSGLPSDRFFAERPEGSVSTLKIQRTQQEDSAVYLCASSPNHSYNEQFFGPGTRLTVL.

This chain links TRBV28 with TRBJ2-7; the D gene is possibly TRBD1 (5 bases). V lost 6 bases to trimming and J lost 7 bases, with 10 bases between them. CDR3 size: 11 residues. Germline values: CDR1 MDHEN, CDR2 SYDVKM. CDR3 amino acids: CASRTNREQYF. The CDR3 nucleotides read TGTGCCAGCAGAACTAACAGGGAGCAGTACTTC.

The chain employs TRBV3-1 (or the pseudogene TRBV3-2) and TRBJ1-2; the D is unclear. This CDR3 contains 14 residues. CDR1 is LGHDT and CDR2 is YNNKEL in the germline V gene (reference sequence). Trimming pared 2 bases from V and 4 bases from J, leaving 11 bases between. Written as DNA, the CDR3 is TGTGCCAGCAGCCAAAGCCAACAGACCTATGGCTACACCTTC. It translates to CASSQSQQTYGYTF.

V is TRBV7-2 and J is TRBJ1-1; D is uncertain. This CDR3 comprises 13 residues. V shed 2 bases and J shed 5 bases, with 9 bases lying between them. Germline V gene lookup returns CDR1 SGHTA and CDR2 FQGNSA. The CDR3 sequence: CASSLNERTEAFF. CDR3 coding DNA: TGTGCCAGCAGCTTAAATGAGAGAACTGAAGCTTTCTTT.

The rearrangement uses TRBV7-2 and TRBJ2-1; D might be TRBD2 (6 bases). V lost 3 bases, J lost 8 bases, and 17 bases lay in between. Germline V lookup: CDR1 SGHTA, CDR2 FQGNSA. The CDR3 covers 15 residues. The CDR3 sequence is CASSFPGLASHEQFF. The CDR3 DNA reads TGTGCCAGCAGCTTTCCGGGACTGGCCAGCCATGAGCAGTTCTTC.

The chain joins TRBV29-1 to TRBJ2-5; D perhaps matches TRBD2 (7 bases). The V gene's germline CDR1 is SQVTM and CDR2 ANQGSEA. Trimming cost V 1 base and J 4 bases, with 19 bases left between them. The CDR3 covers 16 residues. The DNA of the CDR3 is TGCAGCGTTGAAGTACTTGGGGGGGCTGTAGGAGAGACCCAGTACTTC. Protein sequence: CSVEVLGGAVGETQYF.

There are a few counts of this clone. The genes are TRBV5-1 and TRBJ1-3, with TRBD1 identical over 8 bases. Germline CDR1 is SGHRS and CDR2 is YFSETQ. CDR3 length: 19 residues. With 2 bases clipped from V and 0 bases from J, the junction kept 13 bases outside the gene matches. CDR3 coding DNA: TGCGCCAGCAGCTTCTTTCCCGGGACAGGTGCGGGCTCTGGAAACACCATATATTTT. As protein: CASSFFPGTGAGSGNTIYF.

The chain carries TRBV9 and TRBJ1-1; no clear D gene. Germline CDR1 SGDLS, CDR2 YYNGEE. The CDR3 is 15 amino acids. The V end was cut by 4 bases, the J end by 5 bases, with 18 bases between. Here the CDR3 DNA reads TGTGCCAGCAGCCTTACTGCTGGTGGAGGGACTGAAGCTTTCTTT. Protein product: CASSLTAGGGTEAFF.

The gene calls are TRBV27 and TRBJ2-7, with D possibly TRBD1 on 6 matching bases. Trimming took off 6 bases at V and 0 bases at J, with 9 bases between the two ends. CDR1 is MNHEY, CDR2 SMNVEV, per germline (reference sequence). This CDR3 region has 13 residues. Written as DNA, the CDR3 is TGTGCCAGCAGCCGGGACAACTCCTACGAGCAGTACTTC. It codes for CASSRDNSYEQYF.

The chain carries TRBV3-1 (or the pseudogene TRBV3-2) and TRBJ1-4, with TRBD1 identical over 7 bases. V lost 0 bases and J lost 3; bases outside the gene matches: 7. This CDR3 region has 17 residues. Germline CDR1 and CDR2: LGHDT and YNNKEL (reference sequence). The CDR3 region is CASSQEVLTGSNEKLFF. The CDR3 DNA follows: TGTGCCAGCAGCCAAGAGGTTTTGACAGGGTCTAATGAAAAACTGTTTTTT.

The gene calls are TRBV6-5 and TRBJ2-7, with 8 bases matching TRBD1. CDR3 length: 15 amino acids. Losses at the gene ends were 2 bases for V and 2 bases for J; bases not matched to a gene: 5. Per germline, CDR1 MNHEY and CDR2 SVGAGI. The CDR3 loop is CASSYAGQDTYEQYF. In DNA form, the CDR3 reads TGTGCCAGCAGTTACGCGGGACAGGATACCTACGAGCAGTACTTC.

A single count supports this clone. The CDR3 loop is CARSGYSYNSPLHF. The CDR3 DNA is TGTGCCAGATCGGGGTACTCCTATAATTCACCCCTCCACTTT. The chain has TRBV2 and TRBJ1-6; the D is unclear. Looked up from germline, CDR1 is SNHLY and CDR2 is FYNNEI. The V end was cut by 9 bases, the J end by 0 bases, with 9 bases between. CDR3 length: 14 amino acids.

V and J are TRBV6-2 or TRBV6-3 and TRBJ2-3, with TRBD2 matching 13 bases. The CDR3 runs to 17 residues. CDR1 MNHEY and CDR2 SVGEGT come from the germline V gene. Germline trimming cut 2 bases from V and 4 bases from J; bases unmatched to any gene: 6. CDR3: CASSYPPLAGGADTQYF. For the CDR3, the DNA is TGTGCCAGCAGTTACCCTCCACTAGCGGGGGGGGCAGATACGCAGTATTTT.